A selection of T cell receptor beta chains follows, all from one sample in a study of cytomegalovirus exposure and HLA in healthy donors. Sequencing was performed with immunoSEQ multiplex PCR; in TCRdb, only in-frame clones are kept and a portion is missing. The repertoire includes 100,000 to 150,000 clones, roughly 82% of them detected once, and around 13% sits in the top ten. The sequenced sample was PBMCs. The receptors originated from a woman in her thirties or forties in good health and CMV-seropositive. CDR3s include the opening cysteine and the closing phenylalanine or tryptophan. A D gene is named only where the DNA matches it firmly. Not all rows give a size; the values are once, few, many and, for expanded clones, a class.

TRBJ2-5,few,TRBV28,TRBD2,CASSLIAGGKETQYF,TGTGCCAGCAGCCTTATAGCGGGAGGGAAAGAGACCCAGTACTTC
TRBJ1-1,-,TRBV20-1,-,CSARAGAEAFF,TGCAGTGCTAGAGCCGGGGCTGAAGCTTTCTTT
TRBJ2-7,few,TRBV30,-,CALKTGTGSYEQYF,TGTGCCTTGAAAACAGGTACAGGCTCCTACGAGCAGTACTTC
TRBJ1-5,-,TRBV28,TRBD1,CASSWPGGVKPQHF,TGTGCCAGCAGTTGGCCAGGGGGAGTTAAGCCCCAGCATTTT
TRBJ1-1,-,TRBV14,-,CASSAMLNTEAFF,TGTGCCAGCAGCGCTATGTTGAACACTGAAGCTTTCTTT
TRBJ2-3,-,TRBV10-1,-,CASSESNPTDTQYF,TGCGCCAGCAGTGAGTCTAATCCTACAGATACGCAGTATTTT
TRBJ2-6,-,TRBV19,-,CASSIDSRQISGANVLTF,TGTGCCAGTAGTATAGATAGTCGACAGATCTCTGGGGCCAACGTCCTGACTTTC
TRBJ1-4,few,TRBV29-1,-,CSVERGSGGNEKLFF,TGCAGCGTTGAGAGGGGGTCCGGGGGGAATGAAAAACTGTTTTTT
TRBJ1-1,-,TRBV18,-,CASSREGYTEAFF,TGTGCCAGCTCCCGGGAGGGTTACACTGAAGCTTTCTTT
TRBJ2-7,-,TRBV2,-,CASRSFGNEQYF,TGTGCCAGCAGGTCTTTCGGTAACGAGCAGTACTTC
TRBJ2-3,-,TRBV4-2,TRBD2,CASSQEGGRTTDTQYF,TGTGCCAGCAGCCAAGAAGGCGGGAGGACCACAGATACGCAGTATTTT
TRBJ1-3,-,TRBV19,TRBD1,CASGQGSGNTIYF,TGTGCCAGTGGACAGGGCTCTGGAAACACCATATATTTT
TRBJ2-7,-,TRBV29-1,TRBD2,CSVERDKREKGKGQYF,TGCAGCGTCGAGAGGGATAAGCGGGAGAAGGGTAAGGGGCAGTACTTC
TRBJ1-2,-,TRBV28,-,CASSLDKFYGYTF,TGTGCCAGCAGTTTGGACAAGTTCTATGGCTACACCTTC
TRBJ1-5,-,TRBV6-4,-,CASSDSKLREEENNQPQHF,TGTGCCAGCAGTGACTCCAAACTCAGGGAAGAGGAGAACAATCAGCCCCAGCATTTT
TRBJ1-1,-,TRBV19,-,CASSGTRSNTEAFF,TGTGCCAGTAGCGGGACACGCTCTAACACTGAAGCTTTCTTT
TRBJ1-2,-,TRBV20-1,-,CSASRGKGYTF,TGCAGTGCTAGTCGAGGGAAGGGCTACACCTTC
TRBJ1-2,-,TRBV13,TRBD1,CASSLNRGPNYGYTF,TGTGCCAGCAGCTTAAACAGGGGCCCCAACTATGGCTACACCTTC
TRBJ1-1,-,TRBV6-6,-,CASRRDEAFF,TGTGCCAGCAGGCGTGATGAAGCTTTCTTT
TRBJ2-6,-,TRBV5-1,TRBD1,CASSPRTGRTGANVLTF,TGCGCCAGCAGTCCAAGGACAGGGAGGACTGGGGCCAACGTCCTGACTTTC
TRBJ2-5,-,TRBV18,TRBD2,CASSPLPLADQETQYF,TGTGCCAGCTCACCACTCCCGCTAGCGGATCAAGAGACCCAGTACTTC
TRBJ1-6,-,TRBV9,-,CASSVGAVNSPLHF,TGTGCCAGCAGCGTGGGGGCGGTTAATTCACCCCTCCACTTT
TRBJ1-1,-,TRBV7-8,-,CASSLRGQGNTEAFF,TGTGCCAGCAGCTTAAGGGGCCAAGGAAACACTGAAGCTTTCTTT
TRBJ2-4,-,TRBV5-5,-,CASSLRHGENIQYF,TGTGCCAGCAGCCTACGGCACGGAGAAAACATTCAGTACTTC
TRBJ2-7,few,TRBV19,TRBD1,CASRSSGGGEQYF,TGTGCCTCAAGATCATCAGGGGGCGGCGAGCAGTACTTC
TRBJ1-5,-,TRBV2,-,CASSEAHTNQPQHF,TGTGCCAGCAGTGAAGCACACACAAATCAGCCCCAGCATTTT
TRBJ2-7,-,TRBV6-1,TRBD2,CASSDREGPYEQYF,TGTGCCAGCAGTGACAGGGAGGGTCCCTACGAGCAGTACTTC
TRBJ2-7,once,TRBV7-2,-,CASSFERSAQPYEQYF,TGTGCCAGCAGCTTCGAGCGGTCCGCGCAACCCTACGAGCAGTACTTC
TRBJ2-1,-,TRBV6-6,-,CASHRGTGASNEQFF,TGTGCCTCCCACCGGGGGACTGGGGCCTCCAATGAGCAGTTCTTC
TRBJ2-7,-,TRBV5-4,TRBD2,CASSSGVAGGPYEQYF,TGTGCCAGCAGCTCGGGCGTAGCGGGAGGGCCCTACGAGCAGTACTTC
TRBJ2-1,once,TRBV15,TRBD2,CATVGLAKNNEQFF,TGTGCCACCGTTGGACTAGCTAAAAACAATGAGCAGTTCTTC
TRBJ2-3,-,TRBV5-6,TRBD2,CASSLVGRVDTQYF,TGTGCCAGCAGCTTGGTGGGGAGGGTAGATACGCAGTATTTT
TRBJ2-7,-,TRBV6-1,TRBD2,CASRRAGVSGEQYF,TGTGCCAGCAGAAGAGCGGGAGTATCGGGCGAGCAGTACTTC
TRBJ1-4,-,TRBV2,TRBD1,CATSLGQINEKLFF,TGTGCCACCAGCCTGGGACAGATTAATGAAAAACTGTTTTTT
TRBJ2-1,-,TRBV11-2,-,CASSLAHYEGDEQFF,TGTGCCAGCAGCTTGGCTCACTATGAGGGTGATGAGCAGTTCTTC
TRBJ2-1,-,TRBV28,TRBD2,CASSSGLAGLSPHNEQFF,TGTGCCAGCAGCTCGGGACTAGCGGGACTCTCCCCCCACAATGAGCAGTTCTTC
TRBJ2-1,-,TRBV19,TRBD2,CASSIGLAANEQFF,TGTGCCAGTAGTATCGGACTAGCGGCGAATGAGCAGTTCTTC
TRBJ2-7,few,TRBV15,TRBD1,CATSRDPRQGYEQYF,TGTGCCACCAGCAGAGATCCGCGACAGGGCTACGAGCAGTACTTC
TRBJ2-5,once,TRBV7-9,TRBD2,CASSLGWSGRFQETQYF,TGTGCCAGCAGCCTTGGCTGGAGCGGGAGGTTCCAAGAGACCCAGTACTTC